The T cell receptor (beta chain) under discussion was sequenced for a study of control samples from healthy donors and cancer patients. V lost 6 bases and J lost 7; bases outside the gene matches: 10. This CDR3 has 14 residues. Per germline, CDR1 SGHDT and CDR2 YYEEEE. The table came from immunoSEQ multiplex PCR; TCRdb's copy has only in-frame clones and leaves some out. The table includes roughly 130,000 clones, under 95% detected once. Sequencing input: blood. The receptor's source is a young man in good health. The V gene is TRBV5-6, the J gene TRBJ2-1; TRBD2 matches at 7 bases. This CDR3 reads CASTFRDGGNEQFF. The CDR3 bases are TGTGCCAGCACCTTCCGAGACGGGGGGAATGAGCAGTTCTTC.